This T cell receptor (beta chain) was sequenced for a study of T cell responses to AZD1222 COVID-19 vaccine. General observations from the study: Distributed over spike, vaccine-associated CD4 TCRs predominated at 160-218 and 743-854. Reports indicate that nearly half of spike-specific TCRs are directed at unmutated variant regions. Only a handful of AZD1222 recipients, roughly six in all, had baseline seropositivity. Spike-specific TCR breadth and depth went up after people got two AZD1222 doses.

Trimming cost V 6 bases and J 4 bases, with 12 bases left between them. This CDR3 region has 13 residues. Points on this clone: Antigen: not known.

TCRdb's table, derived via immunoSEQ multiplex PCR, lists solely in-frame clones and lacks some. Among approximately 180,000 clones listed, just over 85% were seen once. The genes are TRBV12-3 or TRBV12-4 and TRBJ2-5; weak D call: TRBD2 (7 bases). This TCR was recovered from an adult in good health. Sequenced here: peripheral blood, sampled on day 0 of AZD1222 vaccination. The CDR3 DNA follows: TGTGCCAGCAGGCCCGGGGGGCGAGAGACCCAGTACTTC. Translating it yields CASRPGGRETQYF.